Following are 20 T cell receptor beta chains from one sample sequenced in a study of T cell changes during pregnancy in multiple sclerosis. Only in-frame clones appear in the TCRdb table, and some are missing; sequencing was by immunoSEQ multiplex PCR. The sample carries approximately 53,000 clones, 90% recorded once. This material consisted of peripheral blood, taken after pregnancy. These receptor sequences come from a female donor in good health, enrolled as a control in a pregnancy study.

The J gene is TRBJ2-7, the V gene TRBV4-2; perhaps TRBD2 as D (6 bases). V was clipped by 0 bases and J by 2 bases, with 14 bases between them. There are 16 residues in the CDR3. Per the germline V gene, CDR1 is LGHNA and CDR2 is YNFKEQ. The CDR3 nucleotides read TGTGCCAGCAGCCAAGATTGGAGGGAGGCCCCCTACGAGCAGTACTTC. Amino acid sequence: CASSQDWREAPYEQYF.

The V and J genes are TRBV9 and TRBJ2-7; 14 bases are a match to TRBD2. V was clipped by 4 bases and J by 1 base; unmatched bases: 13. CDR1 and CDR2 (germline): SGDLS, YYNGEE. The CDR3 totals 19 residues. The CDR3 loop is CASSTGLAGVGRVSYEQYF. The CDR3 DNA reads as TGTGCCAGCAGCACGGGACTAGCGGGAGTGGGCCGAGTATCCTACGAGCAGTACTTC.

This clone was counted once. V usage is TRBV7-9 and J usage is TRBJ2-1; TRBD1 is a possible D gene (6 bases). The CDR3 spans 12 residues. The germline CDR1 and CDR2 sequences are SEHNR and FQNEAQ (reference sequence). V dropped 6 bases and J dropped 8 bases, with 11 bases sitting between them. CDR3 loop: CASRDSRDEQFF. The DNA of the CDR3 is TGTGCCAGCAGGGACAGTCGGGATGAGCAGTTCTTC.

The chain combines TRBV4-3 with TRBJ1-1, with D possibly matching TRBD1 (6 bases). Germline V gene sequence: CDR1 LGHNA, CDR2 YSLEER. V lost 2 bases to trimming and J lost 5 bases, with 18 bases between them. The CDR3 extends over 16 amino acids. The CDR3: CASSQSRGQGRTEAFF. Here the CDR3 DNA reads TGCGCCAGCAGCCAATCAAGGGGCCAGGGGCGAACTGAAGCTTTCTTT.

The CDR3 DNA follows: TGTGCCAGCTCACCACCCCAGGGTGGCTATGGCTACACCTTC. It is translated as CASSPPQGGYGYTF. This sequence joins TRBV18 and TRBJ1-2; possible D gene TRBD1, 5 bases. In germline, CDR1 is KGHSH, CDR2 LQKENI. V dropped 0 bases and J dropped 4 bases, with 9 bases sitting between them. The CDR3 consists of 14 residues.

This CDR3 is CASMAGAYNEQFF. CDR3 nucleotides: TGTGCCAGTATGGCAGGGGCCTACAATGAGCAGTTCTTC. This chain uses TRBV19 with TRBJ2-1; D might be TRBD1 (6 bases). The germline V gene encodes CDR1 LNHDA and CDR2 SQIVND (reference sequence). V was shortened by 7 bases and J by 2 bases, with 9 bases between the two germline ends. The CDR3 runs to 13 residues. The whole variable domain, remainder taken from reference TRBV19 and TRBJ2-1, is DGGITQSPKYLFRKEGQNVTLSCEQNLNHDAMYWYRQDPGQGLRLIYYSQIVNDFQKGDIAEGYSVSREKKESFPLTVTSAQKNPTAFYLCASMAGAYNEQFFGPGTRLTVL.

The rearrangement uses TRBV13 and TRBJ2-7, with TRBD2 matching 7 bases. Per the germline V gene, CDR1 is PRHDT and CDR2 is FYEKMQ (reference sequence). The CDR3 has 12 amino acids. V lost 5 bases to trimming and J lost 12 bases; unmatched junction nucleotides: 10. The CDR3 coding sequence is TGTGCCAGCAGCCCCGGGGCGGGGGAAAGGTACTTC. Amino acid sequence: CASSPGAGERYF.

The genes are TRBV13 and TRBJ2-5, with TRBD2 matching 10 bases. The junction had 11 bases not matched to a gene; V was cut back by 5 bases and J by 5 bases. The CDR3 sequence is 16 residues long. Germline-derived CDR1 and CDR2 are PRHDT and FYEKMQ (reference sequence). The CDR3 DNA reads as TGTGCCAGCAGCCCTCAACCGGGACTAGCGATGGAGACCCAGTACTTC. Translating gives CASSPQPGLAMETQYF. The full variable domain, rest sourced from reference TRBV13 and TRBJ2-5, is AAGVIQSPRHLIKEKRETATLKCYPIPRHDTVYWYQQGPGQDPQFLISFYEKMQSDKGSIPDRFSAQQFSDYHSELNMSSLELGDSALYFCASSPQPGLAMETQYFGPGTRLLVL.

This chain uses TRBV9 with TRBJ2-3; 7 bases fit TRBD2. Germline CDR1 is SGDLS and CDR2 is YYNGEE. CDR3 length: 20 residues. V gave up 0 bases and J gave up 2 bases; unmatched junction bases: 18. The CDR3, as DNA: TGTGCCAGCAGCGTAGCTAAGTCCTTGGACGCGGGGGAACACACAGATACGCAGTATTTT. It encodes CASSVAKSLDAGEHTDTQYF.

The J gene is TRBJ2-1, the V gene TRBV11-2; 13 bases align to TRBD2. CDR3 size: 16 residues. With 5 bases clipped from V and 7 bases from J, the junction kept 8 bases outside the gene matches. Germline values: CDR1 SGHAT, CDR2 FQNNGV. CDR3 in DNA: TGTGCCAGCAGCCCGGGGACTAGCGGGAATACAAATGAGCAGTTCTTC. Protein: CASSPGTSGNTNEQFF.

The rearrangement uses TRBV4-1 and TRBJ2-5, with TRBD1 identical over 8 bases. Germline values: CDR1 MGHRA, CDR2 YSYEKL. This CDR3 contains 14 residues. The ends lost 3 bases at V and 5 bases at J; junction bases unmatched: 5. CDR3 DNA sequence: TGCGCCAGCAGCCAGGGACAGGACACGGAGACCCAGTACTTC. It specifies CASSQGQDTETQYF.

The genes are TRBV27 and TRBJ2-3; 7 nucleotides agree with TRBD1. This CDR3 has 13 amino acids. V gave up 6 bases and J gave up 6 bases; unmatched junction bases: 6. Germline CDR1 and CDR2: MNHEY and SMNVEV (reference sequence). Here the CDR3 DNA reads TGTGCCAGCAGACCAGGGGGACCCGATACGCAGTATTTT. Protein: CASRPGGPDTQYF.

The chain recombines TRBV11-2 with TRBJ2-7; D is undetermined. Trimming took off 5 bases at V and 3 bases at J, with 11 bases between the two ends. The CDR3 is made up of 13 amino acids. The germline gives CDR1 SGHAT, CDR2 FQNNGV. The CDR3 DNA is TGTGCCAGCAGCCCCAGGCACGGCTACGAGCAGTACTTC. Amino acids: CASSPRHGYEQYF.

The chain joins TRBV5-1 to TRBJ2-3; TRBD1 agrees at 8 bases. Trimming cost V 4 bases and J 1 base; bases outside gene matches: 5. The CDR3 has 15 amino acids. Germline assignment: CDR1 SGHRS and CDR2 YFSETQ. CDR3 in amino acids: CASSAYRGGTDTQYF. CDR3 DNA sequence: TGCGCCAGCAGCGCCTACAGGGGGGGCACAGATACGCAGTATTTT.

The chain links TRBV28 to TRBJ2-5; 7 nucleotides agree with TRBD2. The V and J ends lost 3 bases and 5 bases, in that order; junction bases with no gene match: 9. Germline V gives CDR1 MDHEN, CDR2 SYDVKM. The CDR3 contains 15 residues. The CDR3, as DNA: TGTGCCAGCAGTTTCCTAGCGGCACAACGGGAGACCCAGTACTTC. Its protein is CASSFLAAQRETQYF.

This clone was seen more than once but under ten times. V usage is TRBV6-5 and J usage is TRBJ1-2; 8 bases agree with TRBD1. Germline V gene data show CDR1 as MNHEY and CDR2 as SVGAGI. V was pared by 5 bases and J by 5 bases, with 10 bases of the junction left unmatched. This CDR3 has 15 amino acids. In DNA form, the CDR3 reads TGTGCCAGCAGTCCCTTAACCGGGACAGGTTATGGCTACACCTTC. Encoded protein: CASSPLTGTGYGYTF.

The chain carries TRBV6-5 and TRBJ2-6; D call uncertain. The V gene's germline CDR1 is MNHEY and CDR2 SVGAGI. Deletions cut 2 bases from V and 2 bases from J, with 7 bases between. The CDR3 has 15 residues. The CDR3 is CASSYLPPGANVLTF. CDR3 nucleotide sequence: TGTGCCAGCAGTTACCTCCCCCCTGGGGCCAACGTCCTGACTTTC.

The chain recombines TRBV9 with TRBJ2-7; no definite D call. Germline V lookup: CDR1 SGDLS, CDR2 YYNGEE. V was cut by 0 bases and J by 0 bases, with 7 bases left in between. The CDR3 has 14 residues. This CDR3 reads CASSVARSSYEQYF. The CDR3 coding sequence is TGTGCCAGCAGCGTAGCTAGGTCCTCCTACGAGCAGTACTTC.

V gene TRBV4-1 combines with J gene TRBJ2-2; possibly TRBD2 for D (7 bases). CDR1 and CDR2 from the germline V gene are MGHRA and YSYEKL. V gave up 1 base and J gave up 8 bases, with 17 bases separating them. The CDR3 is made up of 16 amino acids. CDR3 in amino acids: CASSQAAGARFGELFF. CDR3 coding DNA: TGCGCCAGCAGCCAAGCGGCGGGGGCGCGGTTTGGGGAGCTGTTTTTT.

This chain links TRBV15 with TRBJ2-1, with 8 positions matching TRBD1. The trim removed 5 bases at V and 5 bases at J, leaving 11 bases unmatched. This CDR3 has 16 residues. Germline CDR1 is LNHNV and CDR2 is YYDKDF (reference sequence). CDR3 region: CATSVTATGVHNEQFF. CDR3 in DNA: TGTGCCACCAGCGTAACCGCGACAGGGGTTCACAATGAGCAGTTCTTC.